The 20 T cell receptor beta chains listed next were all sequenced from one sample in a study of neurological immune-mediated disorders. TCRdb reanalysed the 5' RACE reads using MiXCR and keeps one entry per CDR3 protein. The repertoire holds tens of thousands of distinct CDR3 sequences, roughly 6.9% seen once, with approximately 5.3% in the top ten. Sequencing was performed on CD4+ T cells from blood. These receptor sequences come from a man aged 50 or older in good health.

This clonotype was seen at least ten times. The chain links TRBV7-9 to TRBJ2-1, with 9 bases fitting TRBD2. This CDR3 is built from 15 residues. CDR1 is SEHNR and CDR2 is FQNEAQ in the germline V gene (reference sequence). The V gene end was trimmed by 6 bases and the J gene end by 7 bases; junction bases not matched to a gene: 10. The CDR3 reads CASSSLAGIENEQFF. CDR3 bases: TGTGCCAGCAGTTCACTAGCGGGTATTGAAAATGAGCAGTTCTTC.

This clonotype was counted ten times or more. CDR3 nucleotide sequence: TGTGCCAGCATCGACGCGAGAAGGGGCACTGAAGCTTTCTTT. Residues: CASIDARRGTEAFF. The chain carries TRBV6-5 and TRBJ1-1; TRBD1 is a possible D gene (5 bases). Trimming left V 7 bases short and J 4 bases short, with 16 bases between. Germline V CDR1 and CDR2: MNHEY, SVGAGI. The CDR3 has 14 residues.

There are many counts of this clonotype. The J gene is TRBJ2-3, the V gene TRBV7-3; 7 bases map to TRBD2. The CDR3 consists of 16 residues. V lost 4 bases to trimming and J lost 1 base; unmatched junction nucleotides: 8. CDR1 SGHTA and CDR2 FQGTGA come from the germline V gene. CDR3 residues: CASSSRGRDRTDTQYF. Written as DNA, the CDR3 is TGTGCCAGCAGCTCACGCGGGAGAGACCGCACAGATACGCAGTATTTT.

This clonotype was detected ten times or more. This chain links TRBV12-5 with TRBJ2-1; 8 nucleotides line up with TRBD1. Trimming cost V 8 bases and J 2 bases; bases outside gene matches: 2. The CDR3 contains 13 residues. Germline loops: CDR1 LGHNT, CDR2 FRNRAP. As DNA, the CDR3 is TGTGCTAGTACACAGGGGGCCTACAATGAGCAGTTCTTC. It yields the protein CASTQGAYNEQFF.

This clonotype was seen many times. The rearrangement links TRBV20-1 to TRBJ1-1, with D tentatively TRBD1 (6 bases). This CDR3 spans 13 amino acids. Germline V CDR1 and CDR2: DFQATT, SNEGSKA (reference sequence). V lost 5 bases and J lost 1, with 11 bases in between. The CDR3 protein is CSALTGTNTEAFF. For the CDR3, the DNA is TGCAGTGCTCTAACAGGGACGAACACTGAAGCTTTCTTT.

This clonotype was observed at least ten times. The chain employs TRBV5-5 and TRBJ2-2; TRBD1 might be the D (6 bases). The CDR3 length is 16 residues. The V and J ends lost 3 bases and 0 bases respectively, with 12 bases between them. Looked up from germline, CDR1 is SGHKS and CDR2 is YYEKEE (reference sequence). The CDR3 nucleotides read TGTGCCAGCAGCTCGGATACAGGGACGAACACCGGGGAGCTGTTTTTT. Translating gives CASSSDTGTNTGELFF.

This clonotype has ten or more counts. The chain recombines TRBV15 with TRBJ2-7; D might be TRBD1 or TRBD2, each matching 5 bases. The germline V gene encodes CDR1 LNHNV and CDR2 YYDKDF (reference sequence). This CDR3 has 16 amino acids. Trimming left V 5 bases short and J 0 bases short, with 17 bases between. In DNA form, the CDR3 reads TGTGCCACCAGCTCGACCCGGGACCACAACTCCTACGAGCAGTACTTC. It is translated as CATSSTRDHNSYEQYF.

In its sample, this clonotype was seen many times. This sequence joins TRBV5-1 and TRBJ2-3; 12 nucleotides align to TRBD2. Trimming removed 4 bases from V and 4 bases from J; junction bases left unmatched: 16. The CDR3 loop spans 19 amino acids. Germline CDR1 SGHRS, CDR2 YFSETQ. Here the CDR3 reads CASSRRRLAGGKSADTQYF. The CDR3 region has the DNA TGCGCCAGCAGCCGGCGCCGGCTAGCGGGAGGGAAGAGTGCAGATACGCAGTATTTT. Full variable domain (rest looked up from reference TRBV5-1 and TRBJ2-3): KAGVTQTPRYLIKTRGQQVTLSCSPISGHRSVSWYQQTPGQGLQFLFEYFSETQRNKGNFPGRFSGRQFSNSRSEMNVSTLELGDSALYLCASSRRRLAGGKSADTQYFGPGTRLTVL.

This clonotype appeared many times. The chain's CDR3 is CASSSVGGETQYF. The CDR3 coding sequence is TGCGCCAGCAGCTCGGTGGGGGGAGAGACCCAGTACTTC. V and J are TRBV5-1 and TRBJ2-5; D is possibly TRBD2 (6 bases). Germline loops: CDR1 SGHRS, CDR2 YFSETQ. V gave up 3 bases and J gave up 4 bases, with 10 bases separating them. The CDR3 contains 13 residues.

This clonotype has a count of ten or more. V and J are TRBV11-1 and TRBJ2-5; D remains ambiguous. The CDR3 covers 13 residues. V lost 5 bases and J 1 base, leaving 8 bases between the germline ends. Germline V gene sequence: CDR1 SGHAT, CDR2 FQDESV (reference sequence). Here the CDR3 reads CASSLGGQETQYF. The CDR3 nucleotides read TGTGCCAGCAGCCTCGGTGGCCAAGAGACCCAGTACTTC.

The CDR3: CSAVRRERLSTDTQYF. The CDR3, as DNA: TGCAGTGCCGTCCGGCGGGAGAGACTTAGCACAGATACGCAGTATTTT. The V and J genes are TRBV20-1 and TRBJ2-3; TRBD2 aligns across 7 bases. Germline V gene lookup returns CDR1 DFQATT and CDR2 SNEGSKA (reference sequence). Trimming removed 6 bases from V and 0 bases from J; junction bases left unmatched: 12. This CDR3 is built from 16 residues.

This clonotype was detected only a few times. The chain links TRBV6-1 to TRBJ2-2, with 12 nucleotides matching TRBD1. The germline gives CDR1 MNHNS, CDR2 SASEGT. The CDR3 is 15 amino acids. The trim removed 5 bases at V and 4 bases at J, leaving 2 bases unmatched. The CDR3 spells CASSSGQGATGELFF. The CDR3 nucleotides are TGTGCCAGCAGTTCGGGACAGGGGGCCACCGGGGAGCTGTTTTTT.

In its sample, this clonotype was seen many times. The CDR3 here is CASSTRATDTQYF. The CDR3 DNA reads as TGCGCCAGCAGCACCCGGGCCACAGATACGCAGTATTTT. This rearrangement joins TRBV4-3 to TRBJ2-3; D unresolved. Trimming shortened V by 5 bases and J by 2 bases, and 8 bases separated the two germline ends. The CDR3 is 13 residues long. Germline V lookup: CDR1 LGHNA, CDR2 YSLEER.

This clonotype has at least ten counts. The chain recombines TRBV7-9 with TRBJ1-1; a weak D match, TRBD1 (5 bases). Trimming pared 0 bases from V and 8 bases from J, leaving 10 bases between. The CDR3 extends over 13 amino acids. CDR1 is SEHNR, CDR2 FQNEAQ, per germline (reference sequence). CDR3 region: CASSLAVQVEAFF. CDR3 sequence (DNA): TGTGCCAGCAGCTTAGCGGTACAGGTCGAAGCTTTCTTT.

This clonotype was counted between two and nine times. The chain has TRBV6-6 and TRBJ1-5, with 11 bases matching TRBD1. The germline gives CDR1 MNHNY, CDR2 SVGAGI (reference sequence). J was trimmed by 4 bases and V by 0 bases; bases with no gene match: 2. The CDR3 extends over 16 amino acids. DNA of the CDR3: TGTGCCAGCAGTTACTCGGGACAGGGGGGGAATCAGCCCCAGCATTTT. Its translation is CASSYSGQGGNQPQHF.

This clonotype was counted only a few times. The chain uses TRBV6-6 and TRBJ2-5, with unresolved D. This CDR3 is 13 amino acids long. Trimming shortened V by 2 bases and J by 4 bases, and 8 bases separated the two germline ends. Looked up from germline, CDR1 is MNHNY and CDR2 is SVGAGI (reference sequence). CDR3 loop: CASSYAATETQYF. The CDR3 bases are TGTGCCAGCAGTTACGCGGCAACAGAGACCCAGTACTTC.

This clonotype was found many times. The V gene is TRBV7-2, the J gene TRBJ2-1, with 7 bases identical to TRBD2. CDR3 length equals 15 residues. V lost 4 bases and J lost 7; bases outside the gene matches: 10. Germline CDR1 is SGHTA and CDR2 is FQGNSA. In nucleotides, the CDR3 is TGTGCCAGCAGCTCAAGCGGGAATTCCAGGAATGAGCAGTTCTTC. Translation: CASSSSGNSRNEQFF.

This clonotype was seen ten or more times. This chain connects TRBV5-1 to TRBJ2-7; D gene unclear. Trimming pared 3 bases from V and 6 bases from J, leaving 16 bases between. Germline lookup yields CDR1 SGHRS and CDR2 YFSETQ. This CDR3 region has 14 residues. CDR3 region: CASSSRTAPGEQYF. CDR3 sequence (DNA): TGCGCCAGCAGCTCGAGAACTGCCCCGGGCGAGCAGTACTTC.

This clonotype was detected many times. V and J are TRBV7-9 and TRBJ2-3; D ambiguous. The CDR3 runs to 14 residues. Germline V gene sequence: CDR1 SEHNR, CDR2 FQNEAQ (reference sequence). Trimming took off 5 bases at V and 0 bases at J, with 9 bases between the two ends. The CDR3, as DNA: TGTGCCAGCAGCCATACCGACAGCACAGATACGCAGTATTTT. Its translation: CASSHTDSTDTQYF.

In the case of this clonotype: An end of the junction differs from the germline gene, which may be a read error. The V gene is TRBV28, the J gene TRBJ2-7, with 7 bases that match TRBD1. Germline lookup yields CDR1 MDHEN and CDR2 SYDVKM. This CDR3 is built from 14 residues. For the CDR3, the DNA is TGTGTCAGCAGTAGCCGGGACAGCCCCTACGAGCAGTACTTC. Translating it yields CVSSSRDSPYEQYF.